A single T cell receptor beta chain is shown here with its context. Its antigen has not been determined. Base qualities are not at hand, and no much larger clone is one base apart. The entry originates in a study of T cells of healthy individuals (dated by TCRdb to between 2017 and 2018). CDR3 length: 13 amino acids, cysteine to phenylalanine. CDR3 DNA only is kept here, 39 bases in frame from base 1. V and J lose 6 bases and 7 bases, and a span of 10 bases separates them. Libraries were constructed by 5' RACE. Sequencer: Illumina MiSeq. TCRdb reprocessed the public reads (quality trimming at Q25 with fastp, clone calling with MiXCR) and kept in-frame beta chains. Merged by CDR3 protein, the rows form single entries marked with the most common genes and DNA. This sample is represented by about 100,000 distinct CDR3 sequences; 17% of them were singletons. More than 5.5% of the sample goes to the ten largest clones.

This TCR was recovered from a human donor in good health. This sequence uses TRBV12-3 or TRBV12-4 and TRBJ1-6, and perhaps TRBD1 as D gene, on 6 matching bases. The sequenced DNA is TGTGCCAGCAGCGGACAGTTGAATTCACCCCTCCACTTT. Translated, this is CASSGQLNSPLHF.